These 31 T cell receptor beta chains originate from one sample sequenced in a study of cytomegalovirus exposure and HLA in healthy donors. The PCR made use of 60 Vbeta and 13 Jbeta primers. Only in-frame clones appear in the TCRdb table, and some are missing; sequencing was by immunoSEQ multiplex PCR. The sample includes roughly 110,000 clones, around 76% of them seen just once. The sequencing sample was made of PBMCs. These receptors were collected from a man between 18 and 35 years old in good health and CMV-seronegative.

CDR3 in amino acids: CASSLGGPATNEKLFF. The CDR3, as DNA: TGTGCCAGCAGCTTAGGGGGGCCCGCAACTAATGAAAAACTGTTTTTT. The chain uses TRBV13 and TRBJ1-4, with TRBD1 as a possible D gene (5 bases). The germline V and J ends were trimmed by 0 bases and 0 bases, with 8 bases remaining between them. CDR3 length equals 16 residues. Per germline, CDR1 PRHDT and CDR2 FYEKMQ (reference sequence).

V and J are TRBV6-5 and TRBJ1-1; the D gene is possibly TRBD1 (6 bases). The germline V gene has CDR1 MNHEY and CDR2 SVGAGI. This CDR3 has 15 amino acids. Trimming stripped 5 bases from V and 4 bases from J, with 17 bases between. The CDR3 protein is CASSQLIGQFTEAFF. Written as DNA, the CDR3 is TGTGCCAGCAGTCAACTAATTGGACAGTTCACTGAAGCTTTCTTT.

CDR3 in amino acids: CASSLRAATSYGYTF. CDR3 nucleotide sequence: TGTGCCAGCAGTTTGAGGGCGGCCACAAGCTATGGCTACACCTTC. The chain combines TRBV27 with TRBJ1-2; no reliable D call. The V gene's germline CDR1 is MNHEY and CDR2 SMNVEV (reference sequence). This CDR3 contains 15 residues. Trimming pared 3 bases from V and 4 bases from J, leaving 15 bases between.

The chain recombines TRBV6-5 with TRBJ1-1; D not resolved. This CDR3 has 15 residues. Trimming cost V 0 bases and J 1 base, with 9 bases left between them. From germline, CDR1 is MNHEY and CDR2 SVGAGI. The CDR3 bases are TGTGCCAGCAGTTACTCGGGCCCTTGGAACACTGAAGCTTTCTTT. Its protein is CASSYSGPWNTEAFF.

The chain combines TRBV19 with TRBJ2-5; 10 bases are shared with TRBD2. The CDR3 consists of 15 residues. CDR1 is LNHDA, CDR2 SQIVND, per germline (reference sequence). V gave up 5 bases and J gave up 5 bases; unmatched junction bases: 8. This CDR3 is CASSPRRAGGETQYF. As DNA, the CDR3 is TGTGCCAGTAGTCCTAGGCGAGCGGGGGGGGAGACCCAGTACTTC. The full variable domain, in which reference TRBV19 and TRBJ2-5 provide the parts outside the CDR3, is DGGITQSPKYLFRKEGQNVTLSCEQNLNHDAMYWYRQDPGQGLRLIYYSQIVNDFQKGDIAEGYSVSREKKESFPLTVTSAQKNPTAFYLCASSPRRAGGETQYFGPGTRLLVL.

The CDR3 DNA sequence: TGTGCCAGCAGTCGGGACTCGAGCACAGATACGCAGTATTTT. Protein: CASSRDSSTDTQYF. The V and J genes are TRBV6-5 and TRBJ2-3, with D possibly TRBD2 on 6 matching bases. Germline V gene data show CDR1 as MNHEY and CDR2 as SVGAGI. The ends were cut back, 5 bases at V and 0 bases at J, with 9 bases in the middle. The CDR3 contains 14 residues.

This chain links TRBV29-1 with TRBJ2-7; 7 nucleotides match TRBD2. V lost 5 bases, J lost 1 base, and 5 bases stayed unmatched. This CDR3 region has 13 residues. Germline V lookup: CDR1 SQVTM, CDR2 ANQGSEA. The CDR3 nucleotides read TGCAGCGTTTCCCCGGGAGGATCCTACGAGCAGTACTTC. Residues: CSVSPGGSYEQYF.

This clone was observed once. This chain joins TRBV2 and TRBJ1-5; 8 bases match TRBD1. CDR1 and CDR2 from the germline V gene are SNHLY and FYNNEI. V was pared by 6 bases and J by 4 bases, with 5 bases of the junction left unmatched. The CDR3 has 14 amino acids. In DNA form, the CDR3 reads TGTGCCAGCAGCGCGGACAGGGTAAATCAGCCCCAGCATTTT. It encodes CASSADRVNQPQHF.

The genes are TRBV2 and TRBJ2-3, with 10 bases that match TRBD2. The germline CDR1 and CDR2 sequences are SNHLY and FYNNEI. V lost 6 bases, J lost 1 base, and 13 bases stayed unmatched. The CDR3 sequence is 18 residues long. Here the CDR3 DNA reads TGTGCCAGCAGGACCCCGAGAGGACTAGCGGATGGCACAGATACGCAGTATTTT. Amino acids: CASRTPRGLADGTDTQYF.

Notes on this clone: One end of the junction does not line up with germline, which may come from a read error. The chain recombines TRBV7-9 with TRBJ1-2; D is possibly TRBD1 (6 bases). There are 14 residues in the CDR3. From germline, CDR1 is SEHNR and CDR2 FQNEAQ (reference sequence). Here the CDR3 reads CSSSSGQGNYGYTF. Here the CDR3 DNA reads TGTTCCAGCAGCTCTGGCCAGGGGAATTATGGCTACACCTTC.

The chain couples TRBV5-8 to TRBJ2-7, with D possibly TRBD1 on 5 matching bases. Trimming cost V 1 base and J 1 base, with 9 bases left between them. Looked up from germline, CDR1 is SGHTS and CDR2 is YDEGEE. The CDR3 contains 14 residues. In DNA form, the CDR3 reads TGTGCCAGCAGCTTGATAGCAGGGTCCTACGAGCAGTACTTC. It codes for CASSLIAGSYEQYF.

Worth noting for this clone: The same CDR3 also results from other DNA sequences found in this sample. The J gene is TRBJ1-3, the V gene TRBV7-8; possibly TRBD1 for D (6 bases). The CDR3 is 14 amino acids. In germline, CDR1 is SGHVS, CDR2 FQNEAQ. Trimming removed 1 base from V and 2 bases from J, with 6 bases in between. This CDR3 is CASSLGTAGNTIYF. The DNA of the CDR3 is TGTGCCAGCAGCTTAGGGACAGCTGGAAACACCATATATTTT. Full variable domain (remainder filled in from reference TRBV7-8 and TRBJ1-3): GAGVSQSPRYKVAKRGQDVALRCDPISGHVSLFWYQQALGQGPEFLTYFQNEAQLDKSGLPSDRFFAERPEGSVSTLKIQRTQQEDSAVYLCASSLGTAGNTIYFGEGSWLTVV.

The genes are TRBV7-8 and TRBJ2-2; D call uncertain. V was pared by 5 bases and J by 1 base, with 5 bases between. The CDR3 loop spans 13 amino acids. CDR1 is SGHVS and CDR2 is FQNEAQ in the germline V gene. The CDR3 DNA is TGTGCCAGCAGCGACAAGAACACCGGGGAGCTGTTTTTT. Translation gives CASSDKNTGELFF.

The rearrangement joins TRBV6-5 to TRBJ1-1, with TRBD1 matching 8 bases. Germline V lookup: CDR1 MNHEY, CDR2 SVGAGI. Trimming cost V 0 bases and J 4 bases; bases outside gene matches: 4. CDR3 length equals 15 residues. CDR3 amino acids: CASSYSRTGSTEAFF. CDR3 nucleotides: TGTGCCAGCAGTTACTCCCGGACAGGGAGCACTGAAGCTTTCTTT.

The rearrangement joins TRBV7-6 to TRBJ2-2, with TRBD1 matching over 7 bases. The junction had 5 bases not matched to a gene; V was cut back by 0 bases and J by 10 bases. This CDR3 has 14 amino acids. The germline gives CDR1 SGHVS, CDR2 FNYEAQ. CDR3 in DNA: TGTGCCAGCAGCTTAGCAAGGGGGCCGGAGGAGCTGTTTTTT. Translation gives CASSLARGPEELFF.

The genes are TRBV29-1 and TRBJ2-2; D uncertain. CDR1 is SQVTM, CDR2 ANQGSEA, per germline. The CDR3 is 14 residues long. The V end lost 7 bases, the J end lost 5 bases, and 17 bases lay between the germline ends. CDR3 loop: CSARVAGVTGELFF. In DNA, the CDR3 is TGCAGCGCTCGGGTGGCCGGTGTGACCGGGGAGCTGTTTTTT.

This rearrangement joins TRBV28 to TRBJ2-7; a weak D match, TRBD1 (5 bases). Germline values: CDR1 MDHEN, CDR2 SYDVKM. This CDR3 contains 15 residues. V was shortened by 5 bases and J by 2 bases, with 16 bases between the two germline ends. CDR3 sequence (DNA): TGTGCCAGCAGTCTGCAGCAGGGCTGGGCCTACGAGCAGTACTTC. Its protein is CASSLQQGWAYEQYF.

The V call is TRBV9, the J call TRBJ2-5, with 11 bases identical to TRBD1. The J call is uncertain, as TRBJ2-7 better fits the DNA end. The CDR3 loop spans 13 amino acids. Germline V CDR1 and CDR2: SGDLS, YYNGEE. The CDR3 loop reads CASSEGTGGEQYF. CDR3 DNA sequence: TGTGCCAGCAGCGAAGGGACAGGGGGCGAGCAGTACTTC.

V usage is TRBV7-6 and J usage is TRBJ1-3; D may be TRBD1 (5 bases). Trimming took 6 bases from V and 3 from J, leaving 15 bases between them. Germline CDR1 reads SGHVS; CDR2 reads FNYEAQ. The CDR3 runs 15 residues. The CDR3: CASSPGGYFGNTIYF. The CDR3 DNA reads TGTGCCAGCAGTCCCGGGGGGTATTTTGGAAACACCATATATTTT.

V gene TRBV6-5 combines with J gene TRBJ1-4; no reliable D call. Germline V gene lookup returns CDR1 MNHEY and CDR2 SVGAGI. The V end was cut by 2 bases, the J end by 5 bases, with 15 bases between. The CDR3 has 16 amino acids. The CDR3 sequence is CASSYEPQVENEKLFF. CDR3 nucleotides: TGTGCCAGCAGTTACGAGCCGCAGGTCGAGAATGAAAAACTGTTTTTT.

The chain is built from TRBV28 and TRBJ1-6; 8 nucleotides agree with TRBD1. The CDR3 runs 15 residues. V lost 3 bases and J lost 13; bases outside the gene matches: 11. Looked up from germline, CDR1 is MDHEN and CDR2 is SYDVKM. The CDR3 spells CASSFPPGTGVPLHF. The CDR3 bases are TGTGCCAGCAGTTTCCCCCCCGGGACAGGCGTCCCCCTCCACTTT.

V is TRBV5-1 and J is TRBJ2-7; D is possibly TRBD2 (6 bases). The V and J ends lost 8 bases and 3 bases respectively, with 15 bases between them. This CDR3 is 13 amino acids long. Germline V lookup: CDR1 SGHRS, CDR2 YFSETQ. The CDR3 DNA is TGCGCCAGTGAGGAGGGGATCGGCTACGAGCAGTACTTC. Translation gives CASEEGIGYEQYF.

The chain joins TRBV18 to TRBJ1-5, with a weak D call TRBD1 (5 bases). Trimming pared 3 bases from V and 7 bases from J, leaving 10 bases between. In germline, CDR1 is KGHSH, CDR2 LQKENI. The CDR3 totals 13 residues. Here the CDR3 DNA reads TGTGCCAGCTCACCGGGGGGTGACCAGCCCCAGCATTTT. This translates into CASSPGGDQPQHF.

This clone was seen repeatedly, ten times or more. The V gene is TRBV7-8, the J gene TRBJ1-6, with a possible D match to TRBD1 (5 bases). Germline V gene sequence: CDR1 SGHVS, CDR2 FQNEAQ. The CDR3 contains 13 residues. Trimming left V 2 bases short and J 12 bases short, with 11 bases between. CDR3 loop: CASSLRRRGPLHF. CDR3 coding DNA: TGTGCCAGCAGCTTACGGAGGAGGGGACCCCTCCACTTT.

This clone was detected only a few times. The rearrangement uses TRBV7-3 and TRBJ1-1, with 7 bases that match TRBD1. After removal of 0 bases from V and 6 bases from J, the junction contained 1 base not matched to a gene. Germline assignment: CDR1 SGHTA and CDR2 FQGTGA. The CDR3 extends over 13 amino acids. The CDR3 here is CASSLTGGPEAFF. DNA for the CDR3: TGTGCCAGCAGCTTAACAGGGGGCCCTGAAGCTTTCTTT.

The chain is built from TRBV2 and TRBJ1-1, with D tentatively TRBD1 (6 bases). Trimming cost V 8 bases and J 11 bases, with 21 bases left between them. The CDR3 is 13 amino acids. Germline V gene sequence: CDR1 SNHLY, CDR2 FYNNEI. In DNA form, the CDR3 reads TGTGCCAGCCTGTCTCAGACAGGCGGTCGGGCTTTCTTT. It yields the protein CASLSQTGGRAFF.

This clone appeared a single time. The rearrangement uses TRBV28 and TRBJ2-2, with 9 bases matching TRBD2. V shed 6 bases and J 2 bases; nucleotides not matched to a gene: 4. CDR1 MDHEN and CDR2 SYDVKM come from the germline V gene. This CDR3 is built from 15 residues. In DNA form, the CDR3 reads TGTGCCAGCAGGGCGGGACTAGCCAACACCGGGGAGCTGTTTTTT. Amino acids: CASRAGLANTGELFF.

This clone has a handful of counts. As DNA, the CDR3 is TGTGCCAGCAGTAACAGGGCCACTGAAGCTTTCTTT. It encodes CASSNRATEAFF. The V call is TRBV6-6, the J call TRBJ1-1, with D possibly TRBD1 on 6 matching bases. Trimming left V 5 bases short and J 4 bases short, with 8 bases between. Germline-derived CDR1 and CDR2 are MNHNY and SVGAGI (reference sequence). The CDR3 covers 12 residues.

The gene calls are TRBV4-2 and TRBJ2-7; D may be TRBD1 (6 bases). From germline, CDR1 is LGHNA and CDR2 YNFKEQ. V was clipped by 0 bases and J by 2 bases, with 14 bases between them. The CDR3 contains 16 residues. CDR3 bases: TGTGCCAGCAGCCAAGATAGGGACACCCCTACCTACGAGCAGTACTTC. It translates to CASSQDRDTPTYEQYF.

As concerns this clone: One junction end does not reproduce the germline sequence, and a read error may be involved. Other DNA sequences of this sample code for an identical CDR3. V and J are TRBV20-1 and TRBJ1-1; D call uncertain. CDR3 length equals 11 residues. CDR1 DFQATT and CDR2 SNEGSKA come from the germline V gene (reference sequence). In DNA form, the CDR3 reads TGCAGTGCTAGAGGGGCCACTGAGGCTTTCTTT. It codes for CSARGATEAFF.

This rearrangement joins TRBV5-6 to TRBJ2-7; 8 nucleotides match TRBD1. This CDR3 contains 15 residues. J gave up 2 bases and V 6 bases, and 10 bases lay outside the gene matches. Germline-derived CDR1 and CDR2 are SGHDT and YYEEEE. CDR3 DNA sequence: TGTGCCAGCAACCTCCTGGACAGGGACACCTACGAGCAGTACTTC. This gives the protein CASNLLDRDTYEQYF.